The entry that follows covers one TCR beta chain sequence. What this receptor recognizes is not known. It has no much larger one-base neighbor in the sample; base qualities were not kept. TCRbeta CDR3 regions were sequenced with the immunoSEQ Assay. After extraction, genomic DNA underwent amplification by bias-controlled multiplex PCR, followed by high-throughput sequencing. Concerning the study's data processing: Collapsing and filtering of sequences were performed to quantify the absolute abundance of each unique TCRbeta CDR3 region. Usable DNA was measured by amplifying reference genes present in all nucleated cells, and TCRbeta template counts were normalized to that usable DNA to estimate T cell fraction. Repertoire TCRs were annotated as SARS-CoV-2-specific when V gene, CDR3 amino acid sequence and J gene were exactly matched to a known reactive TCR set. The reference SARS-CoV-2 TCR set was derived from MIRA and filtered for enrichment in COVID-19-positive ImmuneCODE repertoires, a step that removed public or cross-reactive TCRs. Using the MIRA antigens, annotated TCRs were further analysed by specific ORF or by position within an ORF. Breadth was defined as annotated unique rearrangements over total unique productive rearrangements; depth was the summed frequency of those rearrangements. Two-sided Wilcoxon rank-sum tests were applied when comparing TCR breadth between groups. In its TCRdb copy, this immuneACCESS table keeps in-frame sequences only and misses some clones. Where compared with another copy, unresolved V genes explain less than half of these, and the others have no known cause. The DNA was the basis for D and trimming; V, J and clone size are from that table. The sample includes about 350,000 clones, with approximately 86% observed a single time. The ten largest account for about 10% of the sample.

This specimen comes from a study of Ad26.COV2.S vaccination and SARS-CoV-2 variants (dated by TCRdb to about 2021). Study-wide context: Donors in the vaccine arm were drawn from COV1001, a phase I-IIa trial of Ad26.COV2.S in healthy adults that was multicentre, randomized, double-blind and placebo-controlled. Ad26.COV2.S was administered intramuscularly at 5 x 10^10 or 1 x 10^11 viral particles, either as a single shot or as two shots given 56 days apart. Sequencing of the TCRbeta repertoire served to evaluate the specificity and breadth of SARS-CoV-2-reactive T cell receptors following Ad26.COV2.S vaccination. The TCR-sequenced set comprised around 32 samples: some 20 Ad26.COV2.S vaccine recipients, 5 placebo recipients and 8 SARS-CoV-2 convalescent individuals. Participants in the trial were split at random into five groups of five each, receiving low-dose or high-dose Ad26.COV2.S once or twice, or else placebo on both occasions. Blinding of investigators to trial group allocation was maintained during experiments and outcome assessment. Overall study outcomes, separate from this receptor: It was noted by the authors that total T cell responses may have been underestimated by the TCR breadth and depth analyses. The study was not powered to compare responses between vaccine doses or regimens. Compared with placebo recipients, Ad26.COV2.S recipients showed higher spike-specific TCR breadth (P = 0.0014). Vaccine and placebo recipients had similar non-spike TCR breadth, a finding consistent with the vaccine containing only spike. After vaccination, substantial breadth of spike-specific CD8+ and CD4+ T cell responses was reported.

Reading the label with the study, this specimen's treatment or condition is: about 20 received Ad26.COV2.S at low or high dose, single or two shots; roughly 5 received placebo; per-sample allocation not given. Repertoires of vaccine and placebo recipients were sequenced from samples taken on day 63 after the first injection. Between 29 July and 7 August 2020, Cohort 1b enrolled 25 adults aged 18-55 years at one site in Boston, USA. Ad26.COV2.S consisted of a replication-incompetent adenovirus type 26 vector by which a prefusion-stabilized SARS-CoV-2 spike protein from the original Wuhan strain was expressed. The trim is 2 bases for V and 5 bases for J, with a gap of 6 bases between the germline ends. In the germline V gene, CDR1 corresponds to MNHEY and CDR2 to SVGAGI. The CDR3, cysteine through phenylalanine, is 12 amino acids long. The read is trimmed to its CDR3 DNA, 36 bases read in frame from base 1.

The source of this sequence is a person aged 18 to 59 who received the Ad26.COV2.S COVID-19 vaccine or a placebo. Sequencing was performed on peripheral blood, taken in a trial of Ad26.COV2.S vaccine versus placebo. In this chain, TRBV6-5 is recombined with TRBJ1-1, with the D gene call left open. The CDR3: CASSYGRTEAFF. The bases are TGTGCCAGCAGTTACGGGAGGACTGAAGCTTTCTTT.